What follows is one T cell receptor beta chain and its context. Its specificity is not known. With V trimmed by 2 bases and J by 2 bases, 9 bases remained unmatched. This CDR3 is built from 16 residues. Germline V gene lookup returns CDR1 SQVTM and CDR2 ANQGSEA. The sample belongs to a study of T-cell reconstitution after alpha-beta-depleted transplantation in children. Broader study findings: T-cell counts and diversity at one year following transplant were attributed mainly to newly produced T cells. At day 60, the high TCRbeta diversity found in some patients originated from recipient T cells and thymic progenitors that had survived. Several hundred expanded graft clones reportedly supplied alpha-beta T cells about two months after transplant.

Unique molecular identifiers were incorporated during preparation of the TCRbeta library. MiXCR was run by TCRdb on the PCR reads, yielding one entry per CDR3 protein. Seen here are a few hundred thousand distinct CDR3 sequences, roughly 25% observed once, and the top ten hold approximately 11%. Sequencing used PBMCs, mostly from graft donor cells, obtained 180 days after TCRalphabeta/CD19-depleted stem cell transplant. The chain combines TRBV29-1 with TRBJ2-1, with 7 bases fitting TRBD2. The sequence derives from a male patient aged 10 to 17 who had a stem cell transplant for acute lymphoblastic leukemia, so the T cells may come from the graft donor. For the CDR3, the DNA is TGCAGCGTTGAATCCCACGCGGGAGCGGCCTACAATGAGCAGTTCTTC. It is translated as CSVESHAGAAYNEQFF.